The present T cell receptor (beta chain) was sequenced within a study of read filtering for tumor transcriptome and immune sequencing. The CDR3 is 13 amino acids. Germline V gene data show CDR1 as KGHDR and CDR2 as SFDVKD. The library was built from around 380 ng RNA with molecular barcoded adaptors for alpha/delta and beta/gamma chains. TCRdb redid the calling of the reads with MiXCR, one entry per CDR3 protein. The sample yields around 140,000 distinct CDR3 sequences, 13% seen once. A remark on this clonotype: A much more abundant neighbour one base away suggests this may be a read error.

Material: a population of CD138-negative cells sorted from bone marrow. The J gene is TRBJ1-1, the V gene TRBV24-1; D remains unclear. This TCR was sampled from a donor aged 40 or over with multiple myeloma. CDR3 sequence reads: CATSRTENTDAFF. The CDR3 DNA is TGTGCCACCTCCCGGACTGAGAACACTGACGCTTTCTTT.